These 22 T cell receptor beta chains came from one sample sequenced in a study of response to subunit inactivated influenza vaccine. Via MiXCR, TCRdb re-called the RT-PCR reads, giving one row per CDR3 protein. Found here are over 800,000 distinct CDR3 sequences, 21% of them singletons; the top ten hold roughly 10%. Specimen: PBMCs from blood, collected about 5 days after vaccination. These receptor sequences come from a man in his fifties who received an inactivated influenza vaccine.

CDR3 loop: CASSHEQDPFTDTQYF. The CDR3 DNA reads TGTGCCAGCAGCCATGAACAGGACCCATTCACAGATACGCAGTATTTT. The chain employs TRBV5-5 and TRBJ2-3; D is perhaps TRBD1 (5 bases). The CDR3 covers 16 residues. Germline V CDR1 and CDR2: SGHKS, YYEKEE (reference sequence). Trimming removed 4 bases from V and 2 bases from J, with 17 bases in between.

This chain uses TRBV4-3 with TRBJ2-7; 8 bases match TRBD1. V trimming: 1 base; J trimming: 0 bases; junction bases outside the gene matches: 5. The CDR3 extends over 16 amino acids. Per the germline V gene, CDR1 is LGHNA and CDR2 is YSLEER. In DNA form, the CDR3 reads TGCGCCAGCAGCCAAGGTGCGGGACAGGCCTCCTACGAGCAGTACTTC. Translating gives CASSQGAGQASYEQYF.

The V and J genes are TRBV12-5 and TRBJ2-3; D gene uncertain. CDR3 length: 13 residues. V shed 3 bases and J shed 3 bases, with 7 bases lying between them. Looked up from germline, CDR1 is LGHNT and CDR2 is FRNRAP. Here the CDR3 reads CASGFNYTDTQYF. In DNA form, the CDR3 reads TGTGCTAGTGGTTTCAACTATACAGATACGCAGTATTTT.

This clonotype has more than one count but fewer than ten. The chain employs TRBV10-1 and TRBJ2-3; TRBD2 aligns across 15 bases. Germline V gene lookup returns CDR1 WNHNN and CDR2 SYGVQD (reference sequence). CDR3 length: 18 residues. V dropped 3 bases and J dropped 6; count of bases not matched to a gene: 10. CDR3 residues: CASSEGTSGGLAWDTQYF. As DNA, the CDR3 is TGCGCCAGCAGTGAAGGGACTAGCGGGGGGTTAGCGTGGGATACGCAGTATTTT.

This clonotype showed up just a few times. The chain is built from TRBV5-1 and TRBJ2-5; 14 bases are a match to TRBD2. Trimming at V came to 4 bases and at J to 5 bases, leaving 4 bases not matched to a gene. CDR3 length: 15 residues. From germline, CDR1 is SGHRS and CDR2 YFSETQ. CDR3 DNA: TGCGCCAGCAGCCTAGGGACTAGCGGGAGTGAGACCCAGTACTTC. This translates into CASSLGTSGSETQYF.

This clonotype was counted only a few times. V usage is TRBV4-2 and J usage is TRBJ2-7; TRBD1 agrees at 9 bases. CDR1 and CDR2 from the germline V gene are LGHNA and YNFKEQ. Unmatched junction bases numbered 2, after V lost 0 bases and J lost 2 bases. The CDR3 runs to 15 residues. The CDR3 is CASSQEGQGPYEQYF. CDR3 bases: TGTGCCAGCAGCCAAGAGGGACAGGGCCCCTACGAGCAGTACTTC.

This clonotype occurred a few times. The chain employs TRBV6-5 and TRBJ2-1, with TRBD2 matching over 15 bases. Per the germline V gene, CDR1 is MNHEY and CDR2 is SVGAGI. The CDR3 is 17 residues long. V lost 3 bases, J lost 7 bases, and 7 bases stayed unmatched. CDR3 in amino acids: CASSYQWTSGRGNEQFF. The CDR3 DNA is TGTGCCAGCAGTTATCAATGGACTAGCGGGAGGGGGAATGAGCAGTTCTTC.

The sample holds one count of this clonotype. The rearrangement uses TRBV27 and TRBJ1-4; 12 nucleotides line up with TRBD1. Per the germline V gene, CDR1 is MNHEY and CDR2 is SMNVEV (reference sequence). This CDR3 is built from 15 residues. V lost 1 base to trimming and J lost 10 bases; unmatched junction nucleotides: 4. CDR3 in DNA: TGTGCCAGCAGTTTATTGGGACAGGGGGCCGGAAAACTGTTTTTT. It yields the protein CASSLLGQGAGKLFF.

This clonotype was seen repeatedly, ten times or more. V is TRBV6-1 and J is TRBJ2-1; 11 nucleotides align to TRBD2. Trimming cost V 6 bases and J 2 bases; bases outside gene matches: 3. Germline values: CDR1 MNHNS, CDR2 SASEGT. CDR3 length: 15 amino acids. CDR3 sequence reads: CASSRTSGPYNEQFF. The CDR3 DNA reads TGTGCCAGCAGCCGGACTAGCGGGCCCTACAATGAGCAGTTCTTC.

This chain uses TRBV12-3 or TRBV12-4 with TRBJ1-5; TRBD1 might be the D (5 bases). CDR3 length: 16 amino acids. Trimming removed 1 base at V and 5 bases at J, with 15 bases between. The CDR3 region has the DNA TGTGCCAGCAGTTTAGGGGAGGGACGGTGGGATCAGCCCCAGCATTTT. It is translated as CASSLGEGRWDQPQHF.

J is TRBJ1-5 and V is TRBV7-2; TRBD1 is a possible D gene (6 bases). The V and J ends lost 1 base and 9 bases respectively, with 16 bases between them. The CDR3 sequence is 15 residues long. Per the germline V gene, CDR1 is SGHTA and CDR2 is FQGNSA. The CDR3: CASSLVPGVGAPQHF. In DNA form, the CDR3 reads TGTGCCAGCAGCTTAGTACCAGGGGTCGGGGCGCCCCAGCATTTT.

This clonotype was counted only a few times. The chain employs TRBV5-1 and TRBJ2-7, with 8 bases matching TRBD1. CDR1 SGHRS and CDR2 YFSETQ come from the germline V gene. The CDR3 contains 13 residues. The CDR3 loop reads CASSIDGQGRTTV. CDR3 nucleotides: TGCGCCAGCAGCATAGATGGACAGGGCAGAACTACGGTC.

J is TRBJ2-7 and V is TRBV6-2 or TRBV6-3; TRBD2 might be the D (6 bases). Per the germline V gene, CDR1 is MNHEY and CDR2 is SVGEGT. The ends were cut back, 6 bases at V and 6 bases at J, with 15 bases in the middle. CDR3 length equals 13 residues. CDR3 region: CASRTEGRFEQYF. In DNA, the CDR3 is TGTGCCAGCAGAACGGAAGGGAGGTTCGAGCAGTACTTC.

This clonotype was observed many times. The chain couples TRBV10-3 to TRBJ2-7, with 10 bases that match TRBD1. J was trimmed by 4 bases and V by 4 bases; bases with no gene match: 4. This CDR3 has 14 amino acids. The germline V gene has CDR1 ENHRY and CDR2 SYGVKD. CDR3 in DNA: TGTGCCATCAGTGGGGACAGGGGAGGGTACGAGCAGTACTTC. Translation: CAISGDRGGYEQYF.

V and J are TRBV6-2 or TRBV6-3 and TRBJ2-7; no clear D gene. Germline CDR1 and CDR2: MNHEY and SVGEGT. With 7 bases removed from V and 6 bases from J, the gap between germline ends came to 19 bases. The CDR3 totals 14 residues. As DNA, the CDR3 is TGTGCCAGCACTCGGGCCACCGAATTGGGCGAGCAGTACTTC. This translates into CASTRATELGEQYF.

This clonotype was seen only a few times. The CDR3, as DNA: TGCGCCAGCAGCTTCTCCCTACAGGGTCCGGATGAGCAGTTCTTC. Translation: CASSFSLQGPDEQFF. This chain joins TRBV5-1 and TRBJ2-1, with D perhaps matching TRBD1 (6 bases). Per the germline V gene, CDR1 is SGHRS and CDR2 is YFSETQ. CDR3 size: 15 residues. The V end lost 2 bases, the J end lost 8 bases, and 17 bases lay between the germline ends. The full variable domain, in which reference TRBV5-1 and TRBJ2-1 provide the parts outside the CDR3, is KAGVTQTPRYLIKTRGQQVTLSCSPISGHRSVSWYQQTPGQGLQFLFEYFSETQRNKGNFPGRFSGRQFSNSRSEMNVSTLELGDSALYLCASSFSLQGPDEQFFGPGTRLTVL.

At least ten counts were recorded for this clonotype. The chain has TRBV27 and TRBJ2-7; the match to TRBD2 covers 9 bases. The CDR3 runs 15 residues. Germline V gives CDR1 MNHEY, CDR2 SMNVEV (reference sequence). V lost 5 bases and J lost 4; bases outside the gene matches: 9. The CDR3 is CASSPSLSGSYEQYF. CDR3 sequence (DNA): TGTGCCAGCAGTCCGAGCCTTAGCGGGAGTTACGAGCAGTACTTC.

This clonotype has only a few counts. The chain carries TRBV20-1 and TRBJ2-1; 8 bases are a match to TRBD2. Looked up from germline, CDR1 is DFQATT and CDR2 is SNEGSKA (reference sequence). With 0 bases clipped from V and 6 bases from J, the junction kept 10 bases outside the gene matches. The CDR3 has 16 amino acids. This CDR3 reads CSARDLKRELSNEQFF. The CDR3 coding sequence is TGCAGTGCTAGAGATTTAAAGCGGGAGCTAAGCAATGAGCAGTTCTTC.

The rearrangement uses TRBV3-1 and TRBJ1-5; D might be TRBD1 (5 bases). CDR1 and CDR2 (germline): LGHDT, YNNKEL (reference sequence). The CDR3 runs to 15 residues. V was trimmed by 1 base and J by 1 base, leaving 8 bases between them. This CDR3 reads CASSQGGASNQPQHF. The CDR3 region has the DNA TGTGCCAGCAGCCAAGGAGGGGCAAGCAATCAGCCCCAGCATTTT.

V and J are TRBV7-8 and TRBJ2-2, with 12 bases that match TRBD2. Trimming took 2 bases from V and 6 from J; bases not matched to a gene: 1. The CDR3 extends over 15 amino acids. Germline CDR1 and CDR2: SGHVS and FQNEAQ. The DNA of the CDR3 is TGTGCCAGCAGCTTACTAGCGGGAGGGCCCGGGGAGCTGTTTTTT. Its translation is CASSLLAGGPGELFF. Full variable domain (missing parts from reference TRBV7-8 and TRBJ2-2): GAGVSQSPRYKVAKRGQDVALRCDPISGHVSLFWYQQALGQGPEFLTYFQNEAQLDKSGLPSDRFFAERPEGSVSTLKIQRTQQEDSAVYLCASSLLAGGPGELFFGEGSRLTVL.

The CDR3 nucleotides read TGTGCCAGCGGGAGCGGGGGTTACAATGAGCAGTTCTTC. This gives the protein CASGSGGYNEQFF. This chain links TRBV3-1 with TRBJ2-1; 8 positions agree with TRBD2. Germline V gene data show CDR1 as LGHDT and CDR2 as YNNKEL (reference sequence). The CDR3 spans 13 residues. V shed 8 bases and J 4 bases; nucleotides not matched to a gene: 4.

The chain carries TRBV20-1 and TRBJ1-1; D is unclear. This CDR3 comprises 12 residues. Germline-derived CDR1 and CDR2 are DFQATT and SNEGSKA (reference sequence). The V end lost 7 bases, the J end lost 1 base, and 10 bases lay between the germline ends. The CDR3 DNA reads as TGCAGTGTCGGACGGTCGAACACTGAAGCTTTCTTT. It codes for CSVGRSNTEAFF.